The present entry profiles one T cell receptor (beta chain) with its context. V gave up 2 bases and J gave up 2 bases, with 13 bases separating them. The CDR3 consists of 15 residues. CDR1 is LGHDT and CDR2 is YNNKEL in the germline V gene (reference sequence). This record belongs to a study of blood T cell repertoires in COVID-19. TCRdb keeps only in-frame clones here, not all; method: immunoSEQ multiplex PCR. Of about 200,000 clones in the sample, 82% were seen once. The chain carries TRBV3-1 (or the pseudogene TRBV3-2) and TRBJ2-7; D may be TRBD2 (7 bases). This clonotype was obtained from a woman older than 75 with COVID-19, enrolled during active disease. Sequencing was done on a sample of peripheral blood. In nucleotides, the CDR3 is TGTGCCAGCAGCCAAATCGGAGGGGGGGCCTACGAGCAGTACTTC. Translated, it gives CASSQIGGGAYEQYF.